The 27 T cell receptor beta chains below were found in one sample sequenced in a study of blood T cell repertoires in COVID-19. The protocol was immunoSEQ multiplex PCR, while the TCRdb copy is restricted to in-frame clones and leaves out a portion. Among about 170,000 clones listed, roughly 89% were seen once. The sequencing sample was made of peripheral blood. These receptors were taken from a woman aged 45-65 years with acute or convalescent COVID-19.

This clone has a single count. The chain combines TRBV5-6 with TRBJ2-3; 9 positions agree with TRBD2. Germline V gives CDR1 SGHDT, CDR2 YYEEEE. With 2 bases clipped from V and 2 bases from J, the junction kept 6 bases outside the gene matches. The CDR3 length is 16 residues. CDR3 sequence: CASSFRSGGHTDTQYF. The CDR3 coding sequence is TGTGCCAGCAGCTTTAGAAGCGGGGGGCACACAGATACGCAGTATTTT.

The CDR3 coding sequence is TGTGCCAGCAGTTCGGGCTATGGCTACACCTTC. It yields the protein CASSSGYGYTF. The V and J genes are TRBV6-2 or TRBV6-3 and TRBJ1-2; the D is unclear. Trimming left V 4 bases short and J 4 bases short, with 4 bases between. CDR3 length: 11 residues. CDR1 and CDR2 from the germline V gene are MNHEY and SVGEGT.

The gene calls are TRBV6-5 and TRBJ1-2; TRBD1 matches at 10 bases. With 6 bases clipped from V and 6 bases from J, the junction kept 4 bases outside the gene matches. The CDR3 has 13 residues. Germline assignment: CDR1 MNHEY and CDR2 SVGAGI. The CDR3 DNA follows: TGTGCCAGCAGAAGACAGGGGGCAGATGGCTACACCTTC. This encodes CASRRQGADGYTF.

V gene TRBV5-1 combines with J gene TRBJ1-1; tentative D call: TRBD1 (5 bases). The V gene lost 0 bases and the J gene lost 6 bases, with 12 bases spanning the gap. This CDR3 has 14 amino acids. Germline V gene sequence: CDR1 SGHRS, CDR2 YFSETQ. This CDR3 reads CASSLESGAAEAFF. The CDR3 nucleotides read TGCGCCAGCAGCTTGGAGAGTGGGGCCGCTGAAGCTTTCTTT.

The chain uses TRBV4-3 and TRBJ1-1; 8 bases align to TRBD1. Germline values: CDR1 LGHNA, CDR2 YSLEER. The CDR3 extends over 13 amino acids. V lost 4 bases to trimming and J lost 8 bases; unmatched junction nucleotides: 6. The CDR3 coding sequence is TGCGCCAGCAGCCGGGACAGGAAAGACGAAGCTTTCTTT. This codes for CASSRDRKDEAFF.

This clone was picked up a small number of times. Other DNA sequences in this sample translate to the same CDR3. The chain combines TRBV5-1 with TRBJ2-1; the match to TRBD1 covers 7 bases. V was clipped by 2 bases and J by 2 bases; unmatched bases: 1. The CDR3 contains 14 residues. CDR1 is SGHRS, CDR2 YFSETQ, per germline. The CDR3 loop is CASSLDRAYNEQFF. CDR3 DNA: TGCGCCAGCAGCTTAGACAGGGCCTACAATGAGCAGTTCTTC.

The CDR3 loop reads CASSPSVMGTEAFF. CDR3 nucleotides: TGTGCCAGCAGCCCTAGTGTCATGGGCACTGAAGCTTTCTTT. The rearrangement uses TRBV3-1 (or the pseudogene TRBV3-2) and TRBJ1-1, with D unclear. The CDR3 length is 14 residues. Germline assignment: CDR1 LGHDT and CDR2 YNNKEL (reference sequence). V lost 4 bases, J lost 4 bases, and 13 bases lay in between.

This clone was counted a single time. V is TRBV29-1 and J is TRBJ1-4, with D unclear. The CDR3 covers 11 residues. Trimming pared 5 bases from V and 8 bases from J, leaving 9 bases between. The V gene's germline CDR1 is SQVTM and CDR2 ANQGSEA. This CDR3 is CSVKEFEKLFF. The CDR3 nucleotides read TGCAGCGTTAAGGAGTTCGAAAAACTGTTTTTT.

The chain employs TRBV18 and TRBJ1-4; TRBD1 is a possible D gene (5 bases). V was trimmed by 5 bases and J by 4 bases, leaving 17 bases between them. Germline V lookup: CDR1 KGHSH, CDR2 LQKENI. The CDR3 has 16 residues. The CDR3 DNA sequence: TGTGCCAGCTCAAAGGGACCGAGGGGACTTAATGAAAAACTGTTTTTT. Its protein product is CASSKGPRGLNEKLFF.

Only one count was recorded for this clone. This chain connects TRBV9 to TRBJ2-7, with 7 bases that match TRBD1. There are 16 residues in the CDR3. The germline gives CDR1 SGDLS, CDR2 YYNGEE. Trimming removed 0 bases from V and 3 bases from J; junction bases left unmatched: 9. The CDR3 loop is CASSVGRTGQLYEQYF. The CDR3 DNA reads as TGTGCCAGCAGCGTAGGTAGGACGGGACAGCTCTACGAGCAGTACTTC. The variable domain in full, completed from reference TRBV9 and TRBJ2-7, reads DSGVTQTPKHLITATGQRVTLRCSPRSGDLSVYWYQQSLDQGLQFLIQYYNGEERAKGNILERFSAQQFPDLHSELNLSSLELGDSALYFCASSVGRTGQLYEQYFGPGTRLTVT.

The chain recombines TRBV19 with TRBJ1-2, with 8 positions matching TRBD1. Losses at the gene ends were 9 bases for V and 0 bases for J; bases not matched to a gene: 6. CDR1 LNHDA and CDR2 SQIVND come from the germline V gene (reference sequence). The CDR3 runs 14 residues. The CDR3 loop reads CASGTTGANYGYTF. The CDR3 DNA sequence: TGTGCCAGCGGGACGACAGGGGCTAACTATGGCTACACCTTC.

The chain has TRBV11-2 and TRBJ1-4, with D possibly matching TRBD1 (6 bases). V was trimmed by 3 bases and J by 4 bases, leaving 12 bases between them. The CDR3 has 15 residues. The V gene's germline CDR1 is SGHAT and CDR2 FQNNGV. The CDR3 nucleotides are TGTGCCAGCAGCTTCTCCGTGGACAGTAATGAAAAACTGTTTTTT. Translating gives CASSFSVDSNEKLFF.

This chain links TRBV6-5 with TRBJ1-5; 9 bases map to TRBD1. Germline V gene lookup returns CDR1 MNHEY and CDR2 SVGAGI. The CDR3 loop spans 14 amino acids. V was pared by 6 bases and J by 7 bases, with 7 bases of the junction left unmatched. The CDR3 DNA reads TGTGCCAGCAGCCCGGACAGGGGTGCCCAGCCCCAGCATTTT. It specifies CASSPDRGAQPQHF.

In its sample, this clone was seen once. V is TRBV16 and J is TRBJ2-7; 9 bases are shared with TRBD2. This CDR3 has 16 amino acids. With 4 bases clipped from V and 3 bases from J, the junction kept 10 bases outside the gene matches. Per germline, CDR1 KGHSY and CDR2 FQNENV. The CDR3 DNA reads as TGTGCCAGCAGCCGCCCAGGGACTAGCTCAAGCTACGAGCAGTACTTC. It yields the protein CASSRPGTSSSYEQYF.

This chain uses TRBV4-1 with TRBJ2-6; 9 bases match TRBD1. Losses at the gene ends were 0 bases for V and 2 bases for J; bases not matched to a gene: 5. Per germline, CDR1 MGHRA and CDR2 YSYEKL. The CDR3 consists of 18 residues. CDR3 region: CASSQDIWTGAGANVLTF. Written as DNA, the CDR3 is TGCGCCAGCAGCCAAGATATTTGGACAGGGGCTGGGGCCAACGTCCTGACTTTC.

This clone showed up just a few times. The chain has TRBV6-6 and TRBJ1-1, with TRBD1 matching over 7 bases. This CDR3 contains 14 residues. Germline values: CDR1 MNHNY, CDR2 SVGAGI (reference sequence). Trimming cost V 7 bases and J 1 base; bases outside gene matches: 6. DNA of the CDR3: TGTGCCAGCACCGTGACAGGGCGGAACACTGAAGCTTTCTTT. Translated, it gives CASTVTGRNTEAFF.

This clone was found a few times. The chain carries TRBV28 and TRBJ1-5; 8 bases align to TRBD1. The CDR3 is made up of 15 amino acids. CDR1 is MDHEN, CDR2 SYDVKM, per germline. The V gene end was trimmed by 5 bases and the J gene end by 8 bases; junction bases not matched to a gene: 11. The DNA for the CDR3 is TGTGCCAGCAGTGGGGAACAGGGGGTGTGGGAGCCCCAGCATTTT. Its translation is CASSGEQGVWEPQHF.

The chain combines TRBV5-6 with TRBJ1-5; D may be TRBD1 (5 bases). The CDR3 is 13 amino acids. The V gene's germline CDR1 is SGHDT and CDR2 YYEEEE. V was pared by 4 bases and J by 6 bases, with 11 bases between. In DNA, the CDR3 is TGTGCCAGCAGCCGGGGGGTAGGTCAGCCCCAGCATTTT. Its translation is CASSRGVGQPQHF.

The chain recombines TRBV5-1 with TRBJ1-2; 8 nucleotides line up with TRBD1. Germline CDR1 SGHRS, CDR2 YFSETQ. With V trimmed by 6 bases and J by 8 bases, 12 bases remained unmatched. CDR3 size: 14 residues. The CDR3 nucleotides read TGCGCCAGCAACGATAGACAGGGGAAGGGCGGCTACACCTTC. This translates into CASNDRQGKGGYTF.

This chain links TRBV19 with TRBJ1-2, with no clear D. The CDR3 is 14 residues long. The germline V gene has CDR1 LNHDA and CDR2 SQIVND (reference sequence). V lost 7 bases and J lost 3, with 15 bases in between. The CDR3: CASIPRGSHYGYTF. CDR3 nucleotides: TGTGCCAGTATACCCCGGGGATCGCACTATGGCTACACCTTC.

This chain uses TRBV6-5 with TRBJ1-2; D is unresolved. Germline lookup yields CDR1 MNHEY and CDR2 SVGAGI. This CDR3 spans 13 amino acids. The V end was cut by 6 bases, the J end by 8 bases, with 16 bases between. The DNA for the CDR3 is TGTGCCAGCAGCTGGTCCCCCCTTCAGGGCTACACCTTC. Translating gives CASSWSPLQGYTF.

This chain uses TRBV5-8 with TRBJ1-6, with 7 positions matching TRBD1. The germline V gene encodes CDR1 SGHTS and CDR2 YDEGEE. With V trimmed by 2 bases and J by 5 bases, 4 bases remained unmatched. The CDR3 extends over 15 amino acids. The CDR3 bases are TGTGCCAGCAGCTTACGGCAGGGGGATAATTCACCCCTCCACTTT. Its translation is CASSLRQGDNSPLHF.

V gene TRBV7-9 combines with J gene TRBJ1-1; D is unclear. V was cut by 6 bases and J by 1 base, with 9 bases left in between. The CDR3 contains 13 residues. In germline, CDR1 is SEHNR, CDR2 FQNEAQ (reference sequence). The CDR3 sequence is CASSFSTNTEAFF. The CDR3 bases are TGTGCCAGCAGTTTTAGCACGAACACTGAAGCTTTCTTT.

In this sample, this clone turned up a few times. The CDR3 is CAWSGGQEGPTF. In DNA, the CDR3 is TGTGCCTGGAGTGGGGGACAGGAGGGTCCCACCTTC. The chain is built from TRBV30 and TRBJ1-2, with 8 positions matching TRBD1. CDR3 length equals 12 residues. Germline V gene lookup returns CDR1 GTSNPN and CDR2 SVGIG (reference sequence). Trimming took 1 base from V and 13 from J; bases not matched to a gene: 8.

The chain uses TRBV5-4 and TRBJ2-7, with 7 bases aligning to TRBD1. The V segment lost 3 bases and the J segment 3 bases; nucleotides outside the gene matches: 6. Germline CDR1 and CDR2: SGHNT and YYREEE (reference sequence). This CDR3 is built from 14 residues. CDR3 in DNA: TGTGCCAGCAGCTCCAGACAGGGTAACTACGAGCAGTACTTC. Its protein product is CASSSRQGNYEQYF.

This sequence joins TRBV19 and TRBJ2-1, with 14 bases aligning to TRBD2. The V and J ends lost 5 bases and 1 base, in that order; junction bases with no gene match: 10. In germline, CDR1 is LNHDA, CDR2 SQIVND (reference sequence). This CDR3 has 19 amino acids. The CDR3 sequence: CASSVRLAGGLDSYNEQFF. The CDR3 bases are TGTGCCAGTAGTGTAAGACTAGCGGGAGGGCTGGATTCCTACAATGAGCAGTTCTTC.

V usage is TRBV7-9 and J usage is TRBJ2-1, with 9 bases identical to TRBD1. Germline CDR1 and CDR2: SEHNR and FQNEAQ (reference sequence). There are 15 residues in the CDR3. V lost 1 base and J lost 8; bases outside the gene matches: 6. The CDR3 nucleotides are TGTGCCAGCAGCTTAGTACAGGGGGCGGTCGATGAGCAGTTCTTC. Amino acids: CASSLVQGAVDEQFF.